This T cell receptor (beta chain) originates from a study of blood T cell repertoires in COVID-19. The table lists this clone with a count of one. This CDR3 has 14 amino acids. The germline CDR1 and CDR2 sequences are SGHVS and FQNEAQ. The V end lost 1 base, the J end lost 6 bases, and 9 bases lay between the germline ends. Original data processing: Amplification from reference gene primers served as the basis for estimated nucleated cell counts. Clones were read by immunoSEQ multiplex PCR, and TCRdb kept only the in-frame ones, dropping some. The V and J calls and clone size were taken over from that table, and D and trimming were inferred from the DNA. The repertoire holds about 130,000 clones, with about 81% as singletons. Seattle patients were enrolled during active infection and followed longitudinally.

The source of this sequence is a man aged 25 to 40 with COVID-19, enrolled during active disease. The material sequenced was peripheral blood. The chain carries TRBV7-8 and TRBJ1-4; unclear D gene. CDR3 nucleotides: TGTGCCAGCAGCTTAGGGTCGGCGGATGAAAAACTGTTTTTT. Amino acids: CASSLGSADEKLFF.